These T cell receptor beta chains were read from a single sample in a study of identical twins. MiXCR, run by TCRdb on the 5' RACE reads, gives a single entry per CDR3 protein. The sample lists around 670,000 distinct CDR3 sequences; 5.5% to 6.5% were seen once. The sample comprised naive T cells sorted from blood. These TCRs come from a man younger than 35 in good health. CDR3s include the opening cysteine and the closing phenylalanine or tryptophan. The order of the fields is D gene, clone size, J gene, V gene, CDR3 DNA, CDR3 protein. The D gene is left open where the match is weak. Clone size is not always given. Where it is, it says once, few, many or a class for expanded clones.

NA | many | TRBJ1-4 | TRBV5-1 | TGCGCCAGCAGCTTGCAGGGAAGGGGCGAAAAACTGTTTTTT | CASSLQGRGEKLFF
NA | many | TRBJ2-5 | TRBV7-6 | TGTGCCAGCAGCTTAGTGGCGGAGACCCAGTACTTC | CASSLVAETQYF
NA | many | TRBJ2-5 | TRBV12-3/TRBV12-4 | TGTGCCAGCAGTTTTCCGCTCACCGAAGAGACCCAGTACTTC | CASSFPLTEETQYF
TRBD2 | NA | TRBJ2-1 | TRBV11-2 | TGTGCCAGCAGCTTCCCCGGACTAGCGGGAGGCACTGAGCAGTTCTTC | CASSFPGLAGGTEQFF
NA | many | TRBJ2-1 | TRBV15 | TGTGCCACCAGCAGAGCCACCTACAATGAGCAGTTCTTC | CATSRATYNEQFF
NA | few | TRBJ2-1 | TRBV4-1 | TGCGCCAGCAGCCATCTATCAGGGGGGTCCTACAATGAGCAGTTCTTC | CASSHLSGGSYNEQFF
NA | many | TRBJ2-7 | TRBV5-1 | TGCGCCAGCAGCATGGGGATTGCAGGGGCCTACGAGCAGTACTTC | CASSMGIAGAYEQYF
NA | NA | TRBJ1-4 | TRBV5-1 | TGCGCCAGCGCCCCCAGGTCCCCGGACGAAAAACTGTTTTTT | CASAPRSPDEKLFF
NA | few | TRBJ2-7 | TRBV27 | TGTGCCAGCAGTCCTAGGGGCCACCTACTAGACCCACTACCCTACGAGCAGTACTTC | CASSPRGHLLDPLPYEQYF
NA | many | TRBJ2-5 | TRBV29-1 | TGCAGCGTTGAAGGAGCGAACCAAGAGACCCAGTACTTC | CSVEGANQETQYF
NA | many | TRBJ2-5 | TRBV25-1 | TGTGCCAGCAGTGAATTGGGGGGAAAAGAGACCCAGTACTTC | CASSELGGKETQYF
TRBD2 | few | TRBJ2-1 | TRBV28 | TGTGCCAGCATTCGAGCGGGAGGGCCACTTAATGAGCAGTTCTTC | CASIRAGGPLNEQFF
NA | NA | TRBJ1-1 | TRBV12-3/TRBV12-4 | TGTGCCAGCAGGGAAGTCTTTGAAGCTTTCTTT | CASREVFEAFF
NA | many | TRBJ2-5 | TRBV7-2 | TGTGCCAGCAGTCTCTCAGGGCCCCAAGAGACCCAGTACTTC | CASSLSGPQETQYF
TRBD2 | many | TRBJ2-7 | TRBV28 | TGTGCCAGCAGTCCTCCGGGACTAGGGCTTGAGCAGTACTTC | CASSPPGLGLEQYF
TRBD1 | few | TRBJ2-7 | TRBV20-1 | TGCAGTGCTACATCCCGGGACAGGACATACGAGCAGTACTTC | CSATSRDRTYEQYF
TRBD1 | few | TRBJ2-1 | TRBV30 | TGTGCCGGGTACAGGGGGAATGAGCAGTTCTTC | CAGYRGNEQFF
TRBD2 | few | TRBJ2-1 | TRBV12-3/TRBV12-4 | TGTGCCAGCAGTTTTCCTAGCGGGAGGAACAATGAGCAGTTCTTC | CASSFPSGRNNEQFF
NA | many | TRBJ2-2 | TRBV5-1 | TGCGCCAGCAGCTTGGACGCGGGCGGGGAGCTGTTTTTT | CASSLDAGGELFF
NA | few | TRBJ2-5 | TRBV3-1 | TGTGCCAGCAGCCAAACGGATCTAGCGCCGCCGTACTTC | CASSQTDLAPPYF
TRBD2 | few | TRBJ2-3 | TRBV7-6 | TGTGCCAGCAGCGGGGTTGCGGGAGGGCCCTCGGATACGCAGTATTTT | CASSGVAGGPSDTQYF
NA | few | TRBJ2-5 | TRBV11-2 | TGTGCCAGCAGCTTAGGGACGCACCAAGAGACCCAGTACTTC | CASSLGTHQETQYF
NA | many | TRBJ2-7 | TRBV5-1 | TGCGCCAGCAGCTCCCTCGGAGAGGGTTTCGAGCAGTACTTC | CASSSLGEGFEQYF
NA | NA | TRBJ2-5 | TRBV20-1 | TGCAGTGTCCGGAGGGCCTTAGAGACCCAGTACTTC | CSVRRALETQYF
TRBD2 | many | TRBJ2-3 | TRBV4-1 | TGCGCCAGCAGCCATGGTCTAGCGGAGCGGGGCACAGATACGCAGTATTTT | CASSHGLAERGTDTQYF
NA | many | TRBJ2-2 | TRBV5-1 | TGCGCCAGCAGCCTCCAAAGAACCGGGGAGCTGTTTTTT | CASSLQRTGELFF
NA | many | TRBJ1-1 | TRBV4-3 | TGCGCCAGCAGCCAAGCAGGGGTGGTCACTGAAGCTTTCTTT | CASSQAGVVTEAFF
TRBD1 | NA | TRBJ1-1 | TRBV12-3/TRBV12-4 | TGTGCCAGCAGTTTATCGTACAGGGGCTCGAGGGCTGAAGCTTTCTTT | CASSLSYRGSRAEAFF
NA | few | TRBJ2-7 | TRBV7-9 | TGTGCCAGCAGCTTAGATAGGGGGGGCGGATCCTACGAGCAGTACTTC | CASSLDRGGGSYEQYF
TRBD1 | many | TRBJ2-1 | TRBV5-1 | TGCGCCAGCAGCTTCACCGGGACAGGGGGCGTTGAGCAGTTCTTC | CASSFTGTGGVEQFF
NA | many | TRBJ2-3 | TRBV10-3 | TGTGCCACGTCTGATGATAGCACAGATACGCAGTATTTT | CATSDDSTDTQYF
NA | many | TRBJ2-2 | TRBV29-1 | TGCAGCGTGGATCAGCACACCGGGGAGCTGTTTTTT | CSVDQHTGELFF
TRBD1 | few | TRBJ1-3 | TRBV30 | TGTGCCTGGAGCCCAGGGACAGGGGTTCCGGCCATATATTTT | CAWSPGTGVPAIYF
NA | many | TRBJ1-3 | TRBV6-5 | TGTGCCAGCATTACTTTATTTCACTCTGGAAACACCATATATTTT | CASITLFHSGNTIYF
TRBD1 | NA | TRBJ2-4 | TRBV20-1 | TGCAGTGCTAGAGATGGGGGACAGTTCCTAGCCAAAAACATTCAGTACTTC | CSARDGGQFLAKNIQYF
NA | few | TRBJ2-3 | TRBV24-1 | TGTGCCACCAGTGATCGGAGGGGTATGAAGCAGTATTTT | CATSDRRGMKQYF
NA | NA | TRBJ1-2 | TRBV6-5 | TGTGCCAGCAGTTACGCCCGAGGGGGGGGGAGCTATGGCTACACCTTC | CASSYARGGGSYGYTF
NA | many | TRBJ2-7 | TRBV29-1 | TGCAGCGTTGGGTACAGCTTCTCCTACGAGCAGTACTTC | CSVGYSFSYEQYF
NA | many | TRBJ2-5 | TRBV20-1 | TGCAGTGCCGTAGCAGCTTCAGAGACCCAGTACTTC | CSAVAASETQYF
NA | NA | TRBJ2-7 | TRBV20-1 | TGCAGTGCCCCGGGACCCCTCTACGAGCAGTACTTC | CSAPGPLYEQYF
NA | many | TRBJ1-5 | TRBV7-2 | TGTGCCAGCAGCTTAGAGACAGCAAATCAGCCCCAGCATTTT | CASSLETANQPQHF
NA | many | TRBJ2-3 | TRBV10-3 | TGTGCCTCAACGGGTGGACCTGGCACAGATACGCAGTATTTT | CASTGGPGTDTQYF
NA | NA | TRBJ2-3 | TRBV7-9 | TGTGCCAGCAGCTCAAAGACGGAAACAGATACGCAGTATTTT | CASSSKTETDTQYF
NA | few | TRBJ2-2 | TRBV6-2/TRBV6-3 | TGTGCCAGCGAGTCGACTAGTAAGGGGGAGCTGTTTTTT | CASESTSKGELFF
NA | many | TRBJ2-1 | TRBV29-1 | TGCAGCGTGGTAGGGACAACGAGCTCCTACAATGAGCAGTTCTTC | CSVVGTTSSYNEQFF
NA | many | TRBJ2-7 | TRBV4-1 | TGCGCCAGCAGCCAAGTAATGGGAAGCTCCTACGAGCAGTACTTC | CASSQVMGSSYEQYF
NA | many | TRBJ2-6 | TRBV12-3/TRBV12-4 | TGTGCCAGCAGTTTCCCCAGGGGGGGGTTCTCTGGGGCCAACGTCCTGACTTTC | CASSFPRGGFSGANVLTF
TRBD1 | NA | TRBJ1-1 | TRBV6-2/TRBV6-3 | TGTGCCAGCAGTTACCACAGGGGGCTCGGCACTGAAGCTTTCTTT | CASSYHRGLGTEAFF
NA | NA | TRBJ2-5 | TRBV6-1 | TGTGCCAGCAGTGGAACGTGGAGGGGGGAGACCCAGTACTTC | CASSGTWRGETQYF
NA | NA | TRBJ2-5 | TRBV20-1 | TGCAGTGCCGAGGAACCGGGGGCCCAAGAGACCCAGTACTTC | CSAEEPGAQETQYF
NA | few | TRBJ2-4 | TRBV20-1 | TGCAGTGCTAGAGACGACAGCTGGGGTGCCAAAAACATTCAGTACTTC | CSARDDSWGAKNIQYF